The sample holds a few counts of the clone carrying this T cell receptor (beta chain). The target antigen is unknown. There are 12 residues in the CDR3. Losses at the gene ends were 7 bases for V and 6 bases for J; bases not matched to a gene: 5. Looked up from germline, CDR1 is ENHRY and CDR2 is SYGVKD. This sample is part of a study of Graves' ophthalmopathy and Graves' hyperthyroidism. TCR beta CDR3 amplification used RNA transcripts. The workflow started with a first-round RT-PCR run with HTBI primers and then moved on to a second-round multiplex PCR. One entry per CDR3 protein results from TCRdb running MiXCR on the multiplex PCR reads. The sample records hundreds of thousands of distinct CDR3 sequences, about 20% being singletons. Broader study findings: Most expanded clonotypes in thyroid above 0.001 frequency also showed up in blood.

The study recruited hyperthyroidism patients aged 18 to 65 who were newly diagnosed, under 2 months' duration. The PBMCs originated from roughly 10 ml of fresh peripheral blood. The rearrangement uses TRBV10-3 and TRBJ2-7; the match to TRBD1 covers 8 bases. The specimen was peripheral blood. The origin of this receptor is a young woman with stable Graves' hyperthyroidism. Some clones in this sample may be carry-over from other donors' samples. The DNA for the CDR3 is TGTGCCATCAATGGACAGGGAGTCGAGCAGTACTTC. Translating it yields CAINGQGVEQYF.